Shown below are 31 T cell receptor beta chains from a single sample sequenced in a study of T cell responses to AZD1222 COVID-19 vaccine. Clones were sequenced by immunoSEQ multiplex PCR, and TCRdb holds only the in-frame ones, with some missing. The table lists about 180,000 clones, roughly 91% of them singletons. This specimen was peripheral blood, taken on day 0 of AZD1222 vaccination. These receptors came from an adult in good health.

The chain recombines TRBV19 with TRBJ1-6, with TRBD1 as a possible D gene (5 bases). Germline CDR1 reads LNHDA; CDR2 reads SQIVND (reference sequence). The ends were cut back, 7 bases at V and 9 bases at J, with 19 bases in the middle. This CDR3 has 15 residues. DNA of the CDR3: TGTGCCAGTACCCCCAGTGGGGGAGGTTTTTCACCCCTCCACTTT. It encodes CASTPSGGGFSPLHF.

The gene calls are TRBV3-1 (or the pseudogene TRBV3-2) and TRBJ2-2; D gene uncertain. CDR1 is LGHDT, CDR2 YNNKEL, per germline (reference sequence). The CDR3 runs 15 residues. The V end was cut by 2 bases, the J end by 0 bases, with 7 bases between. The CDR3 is CASSQFATNTGELFF. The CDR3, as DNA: TGTGCCAGCAGCCAATTTGCGACGAACACCGGGGAGCTGTTTTTT.

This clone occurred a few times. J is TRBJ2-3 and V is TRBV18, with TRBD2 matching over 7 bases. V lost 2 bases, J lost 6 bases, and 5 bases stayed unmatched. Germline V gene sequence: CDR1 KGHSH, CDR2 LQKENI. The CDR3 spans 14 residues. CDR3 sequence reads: CASSPGGGVDTQYF. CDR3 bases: TGTGCCAGCTCACCAGGCGGGGGAGTTGATACGCAGTATTTT.

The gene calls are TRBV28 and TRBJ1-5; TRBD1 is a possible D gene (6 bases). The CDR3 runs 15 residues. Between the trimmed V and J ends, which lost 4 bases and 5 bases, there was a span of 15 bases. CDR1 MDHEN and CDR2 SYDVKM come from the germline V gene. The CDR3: CASSSPGGGHQPQHF. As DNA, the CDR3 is TGTGCCAGCAGTTCCCCGGGGGGGGGCCATCAGCCCCAGCATTTT.

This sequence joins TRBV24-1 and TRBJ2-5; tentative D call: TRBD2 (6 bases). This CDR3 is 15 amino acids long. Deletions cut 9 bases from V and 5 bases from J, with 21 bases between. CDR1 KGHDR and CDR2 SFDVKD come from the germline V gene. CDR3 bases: TGTGCCACCCCCCTTCCGGGAGTCGGACGGGAGACCCAGTACTTC. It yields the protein CATPLPGVGRETQYF.

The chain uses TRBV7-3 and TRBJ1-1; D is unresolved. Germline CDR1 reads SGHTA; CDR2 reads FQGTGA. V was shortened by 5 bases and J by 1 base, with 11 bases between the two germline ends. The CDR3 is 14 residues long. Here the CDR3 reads CASSVTGGNTEAFF. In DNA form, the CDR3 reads TGTGCCAGCAGCGTTACGGGCGGGAACACTGAAGCTTTCTTT.

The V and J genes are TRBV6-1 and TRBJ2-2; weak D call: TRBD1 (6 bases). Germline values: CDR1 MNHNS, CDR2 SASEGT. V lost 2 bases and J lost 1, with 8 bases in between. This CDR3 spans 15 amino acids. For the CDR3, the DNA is TGTGCCAGCAGTGAAAACAGGGTGAACACCGGGGAGCTGTTTTTT. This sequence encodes CASSENRVNTGELFF.

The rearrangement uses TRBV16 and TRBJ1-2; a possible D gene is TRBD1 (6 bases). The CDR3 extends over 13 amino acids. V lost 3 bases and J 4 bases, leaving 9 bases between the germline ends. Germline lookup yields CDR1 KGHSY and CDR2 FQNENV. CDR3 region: CASSQGHSYGYTF. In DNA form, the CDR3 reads TGTGCCAGCAGCCAGGGACATAGCTATGGCTACACCTTC. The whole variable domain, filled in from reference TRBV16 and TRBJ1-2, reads GEEVAQTPKHLVRGEGQKAKLYCAPIKGHSYVFWYQQVLKNEFKFLISFQNENVFDETGMPKERFSAKCLPNSPCSLEIQATKLEDSAVYFCASSQGHSYGYTFGSGTRLTVV.

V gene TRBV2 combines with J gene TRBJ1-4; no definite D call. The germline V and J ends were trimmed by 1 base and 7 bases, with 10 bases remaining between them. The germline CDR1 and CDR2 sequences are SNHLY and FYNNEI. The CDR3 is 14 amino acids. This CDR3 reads CASSEVREFEKLFF. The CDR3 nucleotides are TGTGCCAGCAGTGAAGTGCGGGAATTTGAAAAACTGTTTTTT.

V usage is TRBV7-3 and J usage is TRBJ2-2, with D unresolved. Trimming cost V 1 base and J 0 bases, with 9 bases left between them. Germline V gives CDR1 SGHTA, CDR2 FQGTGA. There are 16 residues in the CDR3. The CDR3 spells CASSLIRETNTGELFF. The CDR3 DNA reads TGTGCCAGCAGCTTAATTCGTGAGACGAACACCGGGGAGCTGTTTTTT.

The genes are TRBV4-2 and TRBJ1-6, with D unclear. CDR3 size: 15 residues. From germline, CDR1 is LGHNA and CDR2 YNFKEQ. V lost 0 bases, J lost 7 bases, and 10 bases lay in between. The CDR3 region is CASSQDYRTNSPLHF. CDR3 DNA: TGTGCCAGCAGCCAAGATTATAGGACCAATTCACCCCTCCACTTT.

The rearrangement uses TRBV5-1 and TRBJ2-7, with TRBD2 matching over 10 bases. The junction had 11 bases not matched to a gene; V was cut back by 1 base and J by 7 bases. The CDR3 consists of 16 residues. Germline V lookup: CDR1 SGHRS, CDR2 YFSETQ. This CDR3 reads CASSLFLAGELREQYF. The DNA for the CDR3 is TGCGCCAGCAGCTTGTTCCTAGCGGGAGAACTGAGGGAGCAGTACTTC.

The CDR3 DNA is TGTGCCACCAGCAGAGAAGAAAGGGGATTAGATACGCAGTATTTT. Translated, it gives CATSREERGLDTQYF. V and J are TRBV15 and TRBJ2-3; a weak D match, TRBD1 (5 bases). The CDR3 runs 15 residues. Germline V gene sequence: CDR1 LNHNV, CDR2 YYDKDF (reference sequence). V dropped 0 bases and J dropped 5 bases, with 12 bases sitting between them.

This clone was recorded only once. CDR3 bases: TGCGCCAGCAGCGCGAGGACAGGGGGGGTGAACACTGAAGCTTTCTTT. This encodes CASSARTGGVNTEAFF. V gene TRBV5-1 combines with J gene TRBJ1-1; 10 bases fit TRBD1. The CDR3 is 16 amino acids. Germline loops: CDR1 SGHRS, CDR2 YFSETQ. V shed 4 bases and J 0 bases; nucleotides not matched to a gene: 6. The whole variable domain, filled in from reference TRBV5-1 and TRBJ1-1, reads KAGVTQTPRYLIKTRGQQVTLSCSPISGHRSVSWYQQTPGQGLQFLFEYFSETQRNKGNFPGRFSGRQFSNSRSEMNVSTLELGDSALYLCASSARTGGVNTEAFFGQGTRLTVV.

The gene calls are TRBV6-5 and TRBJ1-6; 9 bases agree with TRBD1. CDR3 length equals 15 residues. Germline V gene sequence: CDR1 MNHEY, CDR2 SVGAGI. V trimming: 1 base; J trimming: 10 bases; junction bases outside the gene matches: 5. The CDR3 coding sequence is TGTGCCAGCAGTTACTTACAGGGGGCGCGATCACCCCTCCACTTT. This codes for CASSYLQGARSPLHF.

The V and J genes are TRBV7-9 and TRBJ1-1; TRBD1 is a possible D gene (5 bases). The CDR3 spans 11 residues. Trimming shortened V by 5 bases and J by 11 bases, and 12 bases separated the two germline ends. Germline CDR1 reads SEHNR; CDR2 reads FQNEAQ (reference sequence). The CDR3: CASSIGDRAFF. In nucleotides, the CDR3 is TGTGCCAGCAGCATCGGGGACCGGGCTTTCTTT.

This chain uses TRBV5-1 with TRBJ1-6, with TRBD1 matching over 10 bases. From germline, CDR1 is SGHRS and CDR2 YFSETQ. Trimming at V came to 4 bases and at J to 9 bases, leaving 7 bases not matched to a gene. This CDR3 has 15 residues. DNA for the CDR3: TGCGCCAGCAGCCTAGGACAGGGGGAGGTTTCACCCCTCCACTTT. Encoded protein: CASSLGQGEVSPLHF. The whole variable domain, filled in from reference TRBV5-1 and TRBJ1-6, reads KAGVTQTPRYLIKTRGQQVTLSCSPISGHRSVSWYQQTPGQGLQFLFEYFSETQRNKGNFPGRFSGRQFSNSRSEMNVSTLELGDSALYLCASSLGQGEVSPLHFGNGTRLTVT.

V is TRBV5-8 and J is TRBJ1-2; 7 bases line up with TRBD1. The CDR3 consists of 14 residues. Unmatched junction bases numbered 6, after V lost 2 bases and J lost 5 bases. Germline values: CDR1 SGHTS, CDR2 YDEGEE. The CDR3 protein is CASSFDRDWYGYTF. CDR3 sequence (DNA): TGTGCCAGCAGCTTTGACAGGGATTGGTATGGCTACACCTTC.

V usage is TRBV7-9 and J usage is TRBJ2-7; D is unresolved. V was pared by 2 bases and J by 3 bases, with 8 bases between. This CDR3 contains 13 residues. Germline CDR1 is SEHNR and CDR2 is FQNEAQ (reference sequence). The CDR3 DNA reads TGTGCCAGCAGCTTAATTTACAGCTACGAGCAGTACTTC. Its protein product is CASSLIYSYEQYF.

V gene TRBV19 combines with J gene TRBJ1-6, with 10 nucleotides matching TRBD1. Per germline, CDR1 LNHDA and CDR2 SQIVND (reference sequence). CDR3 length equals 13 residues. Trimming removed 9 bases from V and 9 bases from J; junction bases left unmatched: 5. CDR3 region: CASHRDRGSPLHF. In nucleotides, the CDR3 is TGTGCCAGCCACCGGGACAGGGGTTCACCCCTCCACTTT.

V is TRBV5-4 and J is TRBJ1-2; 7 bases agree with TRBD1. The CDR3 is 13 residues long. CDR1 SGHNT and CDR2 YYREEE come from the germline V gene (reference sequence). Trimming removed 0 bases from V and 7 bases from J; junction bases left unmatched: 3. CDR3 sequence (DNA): TGTGCCAGCAGCTTGGTCCAGGGGGGTGGCTACACCTTC. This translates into CASSLVQGGGYTF.

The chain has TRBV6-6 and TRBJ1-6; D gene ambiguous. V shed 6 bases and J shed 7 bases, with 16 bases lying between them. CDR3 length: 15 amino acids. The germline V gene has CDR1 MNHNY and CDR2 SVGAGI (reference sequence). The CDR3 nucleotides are TGTGCCAGCAGCCCCGAGACGGGCTCCAATTCACCCCTCCACTTT. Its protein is CASSPETGSNSPLHF.

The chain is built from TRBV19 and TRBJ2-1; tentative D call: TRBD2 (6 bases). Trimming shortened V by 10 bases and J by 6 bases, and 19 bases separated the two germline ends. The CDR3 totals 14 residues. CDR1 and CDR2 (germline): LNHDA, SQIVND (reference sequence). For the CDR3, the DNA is TGTGCCACCGCACCGGGACTTCTTCTCAATGAGCAGTTCTTC. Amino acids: CATAPGLLLNEQFF.

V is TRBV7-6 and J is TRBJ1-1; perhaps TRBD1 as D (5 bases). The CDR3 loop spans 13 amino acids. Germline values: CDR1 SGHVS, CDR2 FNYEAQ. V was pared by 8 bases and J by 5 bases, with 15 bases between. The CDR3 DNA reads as TGTGCCAGCGGGGCCTTTGGGGCGACTGAAGCTTTCTTT. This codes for CASGAFGATEAFF.

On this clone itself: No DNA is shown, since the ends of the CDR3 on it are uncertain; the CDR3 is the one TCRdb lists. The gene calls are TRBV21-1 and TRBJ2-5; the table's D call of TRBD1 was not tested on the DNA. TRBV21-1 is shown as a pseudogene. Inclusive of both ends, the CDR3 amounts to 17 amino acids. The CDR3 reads CASSKVGTGSRQETQYF.

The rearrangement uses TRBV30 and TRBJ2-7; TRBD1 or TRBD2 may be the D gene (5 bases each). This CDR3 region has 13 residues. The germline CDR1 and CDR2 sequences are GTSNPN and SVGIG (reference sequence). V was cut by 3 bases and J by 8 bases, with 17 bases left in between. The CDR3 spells CAWSAGDWGQQYV. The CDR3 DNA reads TGTGCCTGGAGCGCGGGCGACTGGGGCCAGCAGTACGTC.

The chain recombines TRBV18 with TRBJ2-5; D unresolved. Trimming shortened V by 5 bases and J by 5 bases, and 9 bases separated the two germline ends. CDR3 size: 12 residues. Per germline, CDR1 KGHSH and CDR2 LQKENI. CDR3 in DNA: TGTGCCAGCTCAGGATCCGGGGAGACCCAGTACTTC. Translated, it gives CASSGSGETQYF.

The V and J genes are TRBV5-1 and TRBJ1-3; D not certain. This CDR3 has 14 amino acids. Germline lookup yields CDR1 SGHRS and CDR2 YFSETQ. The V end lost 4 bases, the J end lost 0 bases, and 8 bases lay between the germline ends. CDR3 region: CASSPEISGNTIYF. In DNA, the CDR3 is TGCGCCAGCAGCCCAGAGATCTCTGGAAACACCATATATTTT.

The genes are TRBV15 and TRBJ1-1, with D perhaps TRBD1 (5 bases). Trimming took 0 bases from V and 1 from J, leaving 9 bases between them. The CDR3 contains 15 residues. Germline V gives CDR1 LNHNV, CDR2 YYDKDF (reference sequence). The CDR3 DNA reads TGTGCCACCAGCAGAGATGGGGGAGCGAACACTGAAGCTTTCTTT. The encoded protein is CATSRDGGANTEAFF.

CDR3 region: CASSSPGNQETQYF. CDR3 nucleotides: TGTGCCAGCAGCTCGCCGGGAAACCAAGAGACCCAGTACTTC. The V and J genes are TRBV5-5 and TRBJ2-5; weak D call: TRBD2 (5 bases). CDR3 length equals 14 residues. The V end lost 3 bases, the J end lost 0 bases, and 9 bases lay between the germline ends. The germline gives CDR1 SGHKS, CDR2 YYEKEE (reference sequence).

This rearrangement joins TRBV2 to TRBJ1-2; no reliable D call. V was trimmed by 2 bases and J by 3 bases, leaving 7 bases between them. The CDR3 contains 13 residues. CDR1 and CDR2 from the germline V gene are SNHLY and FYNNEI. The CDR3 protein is CASSELADYGYTF. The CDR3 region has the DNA TGTGCCAGCAGTGAATTGGCGGACTATGGCTACACCTTC.